The entry that follows covers one T cell receptor (beta chain) sequence. The entry originates in a study of CD8 T cells in Susac syndrome. The CDR3 is made up of 15 amino acids. V lost 4 bases and J lost 2, with 13 bases in between. Germline loops: CDR1 LNHDA, CDR2 SQIVND (reference sequence). An input of roughly 0.45 to 1 ug of RNA was subjected to reverse transcription using random hexamers. TCRdb independently ran MiXCR on the immunoSEQ multiplex PCR reads; one entry per CDR3 protein. The sample lists approximately 110,000 distinct CDR3 sequences, 90% to 95% occurring once. The sample was CD4+ T cells from PBMCs. The sequence was obtained from a human donor in good health. This rearrangement joins TRBV19 to TRBJ2-3; D unresolved. In DNA form, the CDR3 reads TGTGCCAGTAGTAAATACGACCCAGCCACAGATACGCAGTATTTT. Translation gives CASSKYDPATDTQYF. Filled out from reference TRBV19 and TRBJ2-3, the complete variable domain reads DGGITQSPKYLFRKEGQNVTLSCEQNLNHDAMYWYRQDPGQGLRLIYYSQIVNDFQKGDIAEGYSVSREKKESFPLTVTSAQKNPTAFYLCASSKYDPATDTQYFGPGTRLTVL.